A single sample is the source of the 26 T cell receptor beta chains below, sequenced in a study of blood T cell repertoires in COVID-19. Sequencing used immunoSEQ multiplex PCR; TCRdb keeps in-frame clones, though not all of them. The sample yields approximately 360,000 clones, around 83% seen once. The sequenced material came from PBMCs or T cells enriched from blood (not recorded which). All receptors come from a woman aged 50 to 65 who had recovered from COVID-19.

V usage is TRBV7-9 and J usage is TRBJ1-6; 11 positions match TRBD1. The germline CDR1 and CDR2 sequences are SEHNR and FQNEAQ (reference sequence). V lost 10 bases to trimming and J lost 7 bases; unmatched junction nucleotides: 3. The CDR3 is 13 residues long. The CDR3 DNA sequence: TGTGCCATGTGGACAGGGGGCAATTCACCCCTCCACTTT. Its translation: CAMWTGGNSPLHF.

The CDR3 sequence: CASRLGTTNTEAFF. The CDR3 region has the DNA TGTGCCAGCAGGCTCGGGACAACGAACACTGAAGCTTTCTTT. This chain links TRBV7-8 with TRBJ1-1; perhaps TRBD1 as D (6 bases). Germline assignment: CDR1 SGHVS and CDR2 FQNEAQ. The CDR3 is 14 residues long. Trimming removed 6 bases from V and 1 base from J, with 12 bases in between.

The rearrangement links TRBV29-1 to TRBJ1-2; D is perhaps TRBD1 (5 bases). The CDR3 contains 15 residues. The ends were cut back, 3 bases at V and 5 bases at J, with 19 bases in the middle. Germline CDR1 SQVTM, CDR2 ANQGSEA. CDR3 nucleotides: TGCAGCGTTGACCCCCCCGACACGGACACTTATGGCTACACCTTC. Its protein product is CSVDPPDTDTYGYTF.

The chain joins TRBV30 to TRBJ1-2; 10 bases are shared with TRBD1. CDR1 and CDR2 (germline): GTSNPN, SVGIG (reference sequence). V shed 5 bases, J shed 7 bases, and the junction held 4 bases outside the gene matches. CDR3 length: 12 residues. CDR3 coding DNA: TGTGCCTGGGCCGGGACAGGGGTTGGCTACACCTTC. This encodes CAWAGTGVGYTF. The whole variable domain, remainder taken from reference TRBV30 and TRBJ1-2, is SQTIHQWPATLVQPVGSPLSLECTVEGTSNPNLYWYRQAAGRGLQLLFYSVGIGQISSEVPQNLSASRPQDRQFILSSKKLLLSDSGFYLCAWAGTGVGYTFGSGTRLTVV.

The genes are TRBV5-4 and TRBJ1-2, with 7 bases aligning to TRBD1. There are 15 residues in the CDR3. The trim removed 0 bases at V and 7 bases at J, leaving 9 bases unmatched. CDR1 is SGHNT and CDR2 is YYREEE in the germline V gene (reference sequence). As DNA, the CDR3 is TGTGCCAGCAGCTTGGACAGGGGATTTGTGGGTGGCTACACCTTC. It specifies CASSLDRGFVGGYTF.

The chain employs TRBV24-1 and TRBJ1-6; 8 bases agree with TRBD1. CDR1 is KGHDR, CDR2 SFDVKD, per germline. There are 16 residues in the CDR3. V trimming: 0 bases; J trimming: 4 bases; junction bases outside the gene matches: 1. The CDR3 spells CATSDLRQGYNSPLHF. The CDR3 DNA reads as TGTGCCACCAGTGATTTGAGACAGGGGTATAATTCACCCCTCCACTTT.

The chain combines TRBV4-1 with TRBJ2-7; tentatively, D is TRBD1 (5 bases). The CDR3 length is 12 residues. CDR1 is MGHRA and CDR2 is YSYEKL in the germline V gene. The V end lost 0 bases, the J end lost 8 bases, and 8 bases lay between the germline ends. In nucleotides, the CDR3 is TGCGCCAGCAGCCAAGACGCAGGGAAGCAGTACTTC. It codes for CASSQDAGKQYF.

V gene TRBV28 combines with J gene TRBJ2-3, with 10 bases fitting TRBD2. The CDR3 spans 17 residues. V shed 7 bases, J shed 0 bases, and the junction held 10 bases outside the gene matches. CDR1 MDHEN and CDR2 SYDVKM come from the germline V gene. CDR3 amino acids: CASTGSGRPSSTDTQYF. The CDR3 DNA reads as TGTGCCAGCACGGGTAGCGGGAGGCCCTCCAGCACAGATACGCAGTATTTT.

This sequence joins TRBV18 and TRBJ2-2, with 13 nucleotides matching TRBD2. The germline gives CDR1 KGHSH, CDR2 LQKENI. The J segment lost 3 bases and the V segment lost 4 bases, leaving 11 bases of the junction unmatched. The CDR3 has 19 amino acids. CDR3 in amino acids: CASSLRWTSGGQDTGELFF. CDR3 coding DNA: TGTGCCAGCTCACTTCGGTGGACTAGCGGGGGACAAGACACCGGGGAGCTGTTTTTT.

The rearrangement links TRBV6-2 or TRBV6-3 to TRBJ2-2, with TRBD1 as a possible D gene (5 bases). V dropped 0 bases and J dropped 3 bases, with 8 bases sitting between them. The CDR3 totals 15 residues. Per germline, CDR1 MNHEY and CDR2 SVGEGT. The CDR3 protein is CASSYSAGHTGELFF. The CDR3 DNA reads TGTGCCAGCAGTTACTCGGCAGGGCACACCGGGGAGCTGTTTTTT.

V usage is TRBV19 and J usage is TRBJ2-2, with D hard to call. Deletions cut 2 bases from V and 8 bases from J, with 9 bases between. Germline V CDR1 and CDR2: LNHDA, SQIVND (reference sequence). The CDR3 has 13 residues. The CDR3 loop reads CASSILAGGELFF. The CDR3, as DNA: TGTGCCAGTAGTATATTGGCCGGGGGGGAGCTGTTTTTT.

This chain connects TRBV7-9 to TRBJ1-1; D not certain. Trimming took off 5 bases at V and 8 bases at J, with 12 bases between the two ends. This CDR3 comprises 12 residues. The V gene's germline CDR1 is SEHNR and CDR2 FQNEAQ (reference sequence). CDR3 loop: CASSPLTVEAFF. The DNA for the CDR3 is TGTGCCAGCAGCCCCCTTACAGTCGAAGCTTTCTTT.

This chain links TRBV3-1 (or the pseudogene TRBV3-2) with TRBJ2-2; D possibly corresponds to TRBD1 (5 bases). This CDR3 spans 13 amino acids. CDR1 LGHDT and CDR2 YNNKEL come from the germline V gene (reference sequence). V lost 4 bases, J lost 5 bases, and 8 bases lay in between. CDR3 amino acids: CASSPQGTGELFF. Here the CDR3 DNA reads TGTGCCAGCAGCCCCCAGGGTACCGGGGAGCTGTTTTTT.

V is TRBV3-1 (or the pseudogene TRBV3-2) and J is TRBJ1-1; D is uncertain. Germline values: CDR1 LGHDT, CDR2 YNNKEL (reference sequence). Trimming took 0 bases from V and 7 from J, leaving 12 bases between them. This CDR3 has 14 residues. The CDR3 DNA sequence: TGTGCCAGCAGCCAAGATCTGTGGCAGATTGAAGCTTTCTTT. Encoded protein: CASSQDLWQIEAFF.

Of note for this clone: No DNA is shown, since the ends of the CDR3 on it are uncertain; the CDR3 is the one TCRdb lists. The V call is TRBV7-3, the J call TRBJ2-1; the D call of TRBD2 is as the table states it, not checked on the DNA. Inclusive of both ends, the CDR3 amounts to 19 amino acids. The germline CDR1 and CDR2 sequences are SGHTA and FQGTGA. The CDR3 is CASSSAPGLAGRPYNEQFF.

This rearrangement joins TRBV5-4 to TRBJ1-2; D not resolved. In germline, CDR1 is SGHNT, CDR2 YYREEE (reference sequence). Trimming left V 2 bases short and J 1 base short, with 9 bases between. The CDR3 has 14 residues. Here the CDR3 DNA reads TGTGCCAGCAGCTTAATTTTCGGTAACTATGGCTACACCTTC. Protein product: CASSLIFGNYGYTF.

The chain links TRBV27 to TRBJ2-1, with D tentatively TRBD2 (5 bases). CDR1 MNHEY and CDR2 SMNVEV come from the germline V gene (reference sequence). This CDR3 has 17 amino acids. The germline V and J ends were trimmed by 0 bases and 2 bases, with 14 bases remaining between them. DNA of the CDR3: TGTGCCAGCAGTTTATCGTGGCGAGGGAGAGCCTACAATGAGCAGTTCTTC. It translates to CASSLSWRGRAYNEQFF.

J is TRBJ1-1 and V is TRBV7-2; D gene ambiguous. This CDR3 contains 14 residues. Germline values: CDR1 SGHTA, CDR2 FQGNSA. Trimming left V 5 bases short and J 5 bases short, with 15 bases between. Here the CDR3 reads CASSLSDAGTEAFF. In DNA form, the CDR3 reads TGTGCCAGCAGCCTGTCGGACGCGGGGACTGAAGCTTTCTTT.

The chain recombines TRBV30 with TRBJ2-5, with 12 bases identical to TRBD2. CDR1 is GTSNPN, CDR2 SVGIG, per germline (reference sequence). The CDR3 spans 18 residues. The junction had 10 bases not matched to a gene; V was cut back by 0 bases and J by 2 bases. As DNA, the CDR3 is TGTGCCTGGAGTGTACGCCCGGGACTAGCGGGCGCACAAGAGACCCAGTACTTC. It specifies CAWSVRPGLAGAQETQYF.

This clone was seen once. The chain joins TRBV30 to TRBJ2-7, with 9 bases matching TRBD2. The CDR3 is made up of 15 amino acids. CDR1 and CDR2 (germline): GTSNPN, SVGIG (reference sequence). The V segment lost 0 bases and the J segment 2 bases; nucleotides outside the gene matches: 5. The CDR3 here is CAWSVRGGRAYEQYF. In nucleotides, the CDR3 is TGTGCCTGGAGTGTACGTGGCGGGAGGGCCTACGAGCAGTACTTC.

The CDR3 spells CASSPGLAGVRFYEQYF. In DNA form, the CDR3 reads TGTGCCAGCAGTCCGGGACTAGCGGGAGTACGTTTCTACGAGCAGTACTTC. V and J are TRBV2 and TRBJ2-7; 14 bases are a match to TRBD2. V dropped 5 bases and J dropped 3; count of bases not matched to a gene: 9. The CDR3 contains 17 residues. The germline V gene has CDR1 SNHLY and CDR2 FYNNEI.

J is TRBJ2-7 and V is TRBV6-5; possibly TRBD2 for D (5 bases). V dropped 8 bases and J dropped 6 bases, with 20 bases sitting between them. From germline, CDR1 is MNHEY and CDR2 SVGAGI. The CDR3 is 14 residues long. In nucleotides, the CDR3 is TGTGCCAGCTTCGGCGCGGGCTCCCTCTTCGAGCAGTACTTC. Amino acids: CASFGAGSLFEQYF.

The CDR3 sequence: CASSIIRDSYYGYTF. As DNA, the CDR3 is TGTGCCAGCAGCATAATCCGGGACAGCTACTATGGCTACACCTTC. The rearrangement joins TRBV28 to TRBJ1-2; 7 bases match TRBD1. J gave up 3 bases and V 6 bases, and 10 bases lay outside the gene matches. Germline V CDR1 and CDR2: MDHEN, SYDVKM. The CDR3 totals 15 residues.

The chain carries TRBV5-1 and TRBJ2-7; the D gene is possibly TRBD1 (6 bases). The CDR3 contains 15 residues. Germline CDR1 and CDR2: SGHRS and YFSETQ. Deletions cut 4 bases from V and 2 bases from J, with 16 bases between. The CDR3 spells CASSLGQSNTYEQYF. Here the CDR3 DNA reads TGCGCCAGCAGCCTCGGACAGTCTAACACCTACGAGCAGTACTTC.

V is TRBV30 and J is TRBJ1-6; D is unclear. The V gene's germline CDR1 is GTSNPN and CDR2 SVGIG (reference sequence). V gave up 2 bases and J gave up 10 bases, with 15 bases separating them. The CDR3 length is 14 residues. The CDR3 spells CAWSQETSLSPLHF. The CDR3 nucleotides are TGTGCCTGGAGTCAGGAAACAAGCCTATCACCCCTCCACTTT.

As regards this clone: In the same sample, other DNA sequences code for this CDR3. The V call is TRBV18, the J call TRBJ1-1; D is possibly TRBD1 (5 bases). Germline CDR1 is KGHSH and CDR2 is LQKENI. The CDR3 totals 14 residues. The V end was cut by 1 base, the J end by 0 bases, with 6 bases between. The CDR3 bases are TGTGCCAGCTCACCACAGGGGATGAACACTGAAGCTTTCTTT. Translated, it gives CASSPQGMNTEAFF.